A single sample gave rise to the 23 T cell receptor beta chains below, sequenced in a study of T cell responses to AZD1222 COVID-19 vaccine. Only in-frame clones appear in the TCRdb table, and some are missing; sequencing was by immunoSEQ multiplex PCR. The sample lists approximately 150,000 clones; about nine tenths were seen once. The input for sequencing was peripheral blood, taken 28 days after the second AZD1222 dose. Every receptor here comes from an adult who received the AZD1222 COVID-19 vaccine.

The chain is built from TRBV11-3 and TRBJ2-1, with 8 bases identical to TRBD1. Trimming at V came to 5 bases and at J to 3 bases, leaving 3 bases not matched to a gene. In germline, CDR1 is SGHNT, CDR2 YENEEA. The CDR3 spans 14 residues. CDR3 in DNA: TGTGCCAGCAGCCCGGGACAGGTCTACAATGAGCAGTTCTTC. It codes for CASSPGQVYNEQFF.

The J gene is TRBJ1-1, the V gene TRBV10-1; no reliable D call. The CDR3 contains 14 residues. V was cut by 2 bases and J by 1 base, with 8 bases left in between. Germline CDR1 reads WNHNN; CDR2 reads SYGVQD (reference sequence). The CDR3 reads CASSERRGNTEAFF. The CDR3 DNA is TGCGCCAGCAGTGAGCGGCGGGGGAACACTGAAGCTTTCTTT.

The CDR3 protein is CASSLVDTRTGELFF. The CDR3 DNA follows: TGTGCCAGCAGCTTGGTCGACACACGCACCGGGGAGCTGTTTTTT. The chain combines TRBV5-6 with TRBJ2-2; D not resolved. Trimming removed 0 bases at V and 4 bases at J, with 10 bases between. The CDR3 sequence is 15 residues long. Germline V gives CDR1 SGHDT, CDR2 YYEEEE. The whole variable domain, filled in from reference TRBV5-6 and TRBJ2-2, reads DAGVTQSPTHLIKTRGQQVTLRCSPKSGHDTVSWYQQALGQGPQFIFQYYEEEERQRGNFPDRFSGHQFPNYSSELNVNALLLGDSALYLCASSLVDTRTGELFFGEGSRLTVL.

V gene TRBV3-1 (or the pseudogene TRBV3-2) combines with J gene TRBJ1-2, with D tentatively TRBD1 (5 bases). Germline V gene sequence: CDR1 LGHDT, CDR2 YNNKEL (reference sequence). This CDR3 region has 17 residues. Trimming took off 0 bases at V and 5 bases at J, with 19 bases between the two ends. The CDR3 sequence is CASSQEDEWSGRYGYTF. The CDR3 nucleotides read TGTGCCAGCAGCCAAGAAGATGAGTGGTCAGGGAGGTATGGCTACACCTTC.

V and J are TRBV20-1 and TRBJ2-7, with D perhaps matching TRBD1 (6 bases). The V end lost 3 bases, the J end lost 4 bases, and 10 bases lay between the germline ends. Germline V lookup: CDR1 DFQATT, CDR2 SNEGSKA (reference sequence). The CDR3 contains 12 residues. CDR3 nucleotides: TGCAGTGCTAGTCCGACAGGATACGAGCAGTACTTC. This sequence encodes CSASPTGYEQYF.

The chain carries TRBV7-9 and TRBJ1-4; unclear D gene. Germline assignment: CDR1 SEHNR and CDR2 FQNEAQ (reference sequence). V was trimmed by 3 bases and J by 6 bases, leaving 5 bases between them. This CDR3 contains 12 residues. The CDR3 is CASSFKDEKLFF. CDR3 nucleotides: TGTGCCAGCAGCTTCAAGGATGAAAAACTGTTTTTT.

The gene calls are TRBV7-9 and TRBJ2-5; 8 nucleotides agree with TRBD2. This CDR3 is 16 amino acids long. The germline gives CDR1 SEHNR, CDR2 FQNEAQ (reference sequence). The J segment lost 5 bases and the V segment lost 2 bases, leaving 10 bases of the junction unmatched. The CDR3 loop reads CASSLQERGLFETQYF. CDR3 nucleotide sequence: TGTGCCAGCAGCTTACAAGAGCGGGGGTTGTTCGAGACCCAGTACTTC.

This chain connects TRBV12-5 to TRBJ2-1; TRBD2 matches 12 bases. The CDR3 has 16 amino acids. The germline V gene has CDR1 LGHNT and CDR2 FRNRAP. V was clipped by 4 bases and J by 4 bases; unmatched bases: 5. The CDR3 sequence: CASGSSGRALYNEQFF. CDR3 DNA: TGTGCTAGTGGTTCTAGCGGGAGGGCCCTTTACAATGAGCAGTTCTTC.

The chain couples TRBV19 to TRBJ2-7, with D perhaps being TRBD1 or TRBD2 (5 bases each). The CDR3 totals 13 residues. The V end was cut by 4 bases, the J end by 0 bases, with 7 bases between. Per the germline V gene, CDR1 is LNHDA and CDR2 is SQIVND (reference sequence). The CDR3 DNA follows: TGTGCCAGTAGTACCGGGACCTCCTACGAGCAGTACTTC. Residues: CASSTGTSYEQYF. Using reference TRBV19 and TRBJ2-7 for the parts outside the CDR3, the full variable domain is DGGITQSPKYLFRKEGQNVTLSCEQNLNHDAMYWYRQDPGQGLRLIYYSQIVNDFQKGDIAEGYSVSREKKESFPLTVTSAQKNPTAFYLCASSTGTSYEQYFGPGTRLTVT.

DNA of the CDR3: TGTGCCAGTGTCCGCGAGACAGGGGATTACGAGCAGTACTTC. This codes for CASVRETGDYEQYF. The chain couples TRBV6-5 to TRBJ2-7; 8 positions agree with TRBD1. CDR3 length: 14 amino acids. CDR1 and CDR2 (germline): MNHEY, SVGAGI. V lost 9 bases to trimming and J lost 4 bases; unmatched junction nucleotides: 11.

The V and J genes are TRBV30 and TRBJ1-2; the D gene is possibly TRBD1 (5 bases). Germline V lookup: CDR1 GTSNPN, CDR2 SVGIG (reference sequence). This CDR3 has 13 residues. Trimming took 5 bases from V and 7 from J, leaving 17 bases between them. CDR3 coding DNA: TGTGCCTGGGCGACCGGGACGGATGTTGGCTACACCTTC. The encoded protein is CAWATGTDVGYTF. Filled out from reference TRBV30 and TRBJ1-2, the complete variable domain reads SQTIHQWPATLVQPVGSPLSLECTVEGTSNPNLYWYRQAAGRGLQLLFYSVGIGQISSEVPQNLSASRPQDRQFILSSKKLLLSDSGFYLCAWATGTDVGYTFGSGTRLTVV.

The chain joins TRBV23-1 to TRBJ1-1; unclear D gene. TRBV23-1 is identified as an open reading frame with a role that is uncertain. Trimming stripped 1 base from V and 0 bases from J, with 9 bases between. CDR3 length: 15 amino acids. CDR3 loop: CASSQWGTLNTEAFF. The CDR3 DNA follows: TGCGCCAGCAGTCAATGGGGAACACTGAACACTGAAGCTTTCTTT.

The chain combines TRBV21-1 with TRBJ2-3; the table calls TRBD1, which could not be checked here. TRBV21-1 is termed a pseudogene. The CDR3 covers 15 residues. The CDR3, as DNA: TGTGCCAGCAGCAAGGGACAGGGGGGCACAGATACGCAGTATTTT. Protein sequence: CASSKGQGGTDTQYF.

The rearrangement uses TRBV19 and TRBJ1-2; D not certain. V lost 6 bases and J 4 bases, leaving 21 bases between the germline ends. This CDR3 spans 16 amino acids. Germline V lookup: CDR1 LNHDA, CDR2 SQIVND (reference sequence). CDR3 loop: CASSPLRGSPVYGYTF. CDR3 in DNA: TGTGCCAGTAGCCCCCTTCGAGGGAGCCCTGTCTATGGCTACACCTTC.

The J gene is TRBJ2-7, the V gene TRBV7-2; 9 positions match TRBD2. CDR3 size: 14 residues. The junction had 3 bases not matched to a gene; V was cut back by 0 bases and J by 6 bases. The germline gives CDR1 SGHTA, CDR2 FQGNSA. CDR3 loop: CASSLAASGTEQYF. The CDR3 nucleotides are TGTGCCAGCAGCTTAGCGGCTAGCGGGACCGAGCAGTACTTC.

The chain has TRBV6-4 and TRBJ2-3; TRBD1 aligns across 7 bases. With 6 bases clipped from V and 1 base from J, the junction kept 7 bases outside the gene matches. CDR3 length: 15 amino acids. Germline values: CDR1 MRHNA, CDR2 SNTAGT. This CDR3 reads CASREGGRGTDTQYF. The CDR3 region has the DNA TGTGCCAGCAGGGAAGGGGGCAGGGGCACAGATACGCAGTATTTT.

The chain couples TRBV18 to TRBJ2-3; D unclear. The germline V gene encodes CDR1 KGHSH and CDR2 LQKENI. V lost 3 bases, J lost 2 bases, and 12 bases lay in between. This CDR3 comprises 15 residues. CDR3 residues: CASSPSYYSTDTQYF. In nucleotides, the CDR3 is TGTGCCAGCTCACCTAGCTATTACTCCACAGATACGCAGTATTTT.

The chain carries TRBV30 and TRBJ2-3; TRBD2 might be the D (8 bases). The V gene lost 0 bases and the J gene lost 1 base, with 20 bases spanning the gap. CDR3 size: 18 residues. Germline CDR1 GTSNPN, CDR2 SVGIG (reference sequence). The CDR3 sequence is CAWSVSPGGGPGTDTQYF. Here the CDR3 DNA reads TGTGCCTGGAGTGTAAGTCCGGGAGGGGGCCCTGGCACAGATACGCAGTATTTT. The full variable domain, completed using reference TRBV30 and TRBJ2-3, is SQTIHQWPATLVQPVGSPLSLECTVEGTSNPNLYWYRQAAGRGLQLLFYSVGIGQISSEVPQNLSASRPQDRQFILSSKKLLLSDSGFYLCAWSVSPGGGPGTDTQYFGPGTRLTVL.

This clone was picked up a small number of times. This chain joins TRBV30 and TRBJ1-3; a possible D gene is TRBD1 (5 bases). The V end lost 4 bases, the J end lost 12 bases, and 16 bases lay between the germline ends. This CDR3 is built from 12 residues. The germline V gene has CDR1 GTSNPN and CDR2 SVGIG (reference sequence). CDR3 nucleotide sequence: TGTGCCTGGAACCGGCTATCGGGGCACATATATTTT. Translated, it gives CAWNRLSGHIYF.

The chain recombines TRBV4-1 with TRBJ2-7; maybe TRBD2 (5 bases). Germline CDR1 is MGHRA and CDR2 is YSYEKL. The CDR3 covers 16 residues. V shed 3 bases and J shed 2 bases, with 17 bases lying between them. The DNA for the CDR3 is TGCGCCAGCAGCCACATGGGTGGGAGTAGTCCCTACGAGCAGTACTTC. It specifies CASSHMGGSSPYEQYF.

J is TRBJ2-5 and V is TRBV29-1; 7 bases line up with TRBD1. The J segment lost 2 bases and the V segment lost 2 bases, leaving 5 bases of the junction unmatched. CDR1 is SQVTM, CDR2 ANQGSEA, per germline. The CDR3 loop spans 14 amino acids. This CDR3 is CSVEKGTEQETQYF. CDR3 bases: TGCAGCGTTGAAAAAGGGACAGAACAAGAGACCCAGTACTTC.

The V and J genes are TRBV4-1 and TRBJ2-1; TRBD2 might be the D (6 bases). V lost 2 bases, J lost 4 bases, and 12 bases lay in between. CDR1 MGHRA and CDR2 YSYEKL come from the germline V gene. CDR3 length: 15 residues. CDR3 nucleotide sequence: TGCGCCAGCAGCCAATTGGAGGGCGGATACAATGAGCAGTTCTTC. Translating gives CASSQLEGGYNEQFF.

The chain recombines TRBV4-1 with TRBJ1-5; maybe TRBD1 (5 bases). V shed 0 bases and J shed 0 bases, with 9 bases lying between them. Germline V CDR1 and CDR2: MGHRA, YSYEKL. The length of the CDR3 is 16 residues. CDR3: CASSQDQGYSNQPQHF. The DNA for the CDR3 is TGCGCCAGCAGCCAAGATCAGGGTTATAGCAATCAGCCCCAGCATTTT.